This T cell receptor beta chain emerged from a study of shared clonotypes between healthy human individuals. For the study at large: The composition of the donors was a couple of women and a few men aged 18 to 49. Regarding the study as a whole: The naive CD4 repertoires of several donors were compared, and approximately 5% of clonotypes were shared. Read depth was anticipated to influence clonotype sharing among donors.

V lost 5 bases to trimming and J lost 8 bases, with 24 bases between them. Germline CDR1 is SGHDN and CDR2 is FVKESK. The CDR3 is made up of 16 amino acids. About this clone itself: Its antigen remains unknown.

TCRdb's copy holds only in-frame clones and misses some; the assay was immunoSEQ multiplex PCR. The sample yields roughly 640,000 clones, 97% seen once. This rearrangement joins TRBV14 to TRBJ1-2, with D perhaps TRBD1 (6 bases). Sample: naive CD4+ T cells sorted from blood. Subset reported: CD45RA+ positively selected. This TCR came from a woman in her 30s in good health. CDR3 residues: CASSYRDTPSAYGYTF. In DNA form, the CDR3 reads TGTGCCAGCAGCTACCGGGACACGCCCTCAGCGTACGGCTACACCTTC.